The rows below give T cell receptor beta chains drawn from one sample of a study of T cell responses to AZD1222 COVID-19 vaccine. Repertoires were generated with immunoSEQ multiplex PCR, while TCRdb's copy carries only in-frame clones and drops some. The sample shows approximately 100,000 clones, roughly 85% of them seen only once. Source: peripheral blood, taken 28 days after the second AZD1222 dose. The source is an adult who received the AZD1222 COVID-19 vaccine. The CDR3 runs from the conserved cysteine through the conserved F or W. A D gene is named only where the DNA matches it firmly. The listing skips clone size in some rows; elsewhere it reads once, few, many or a size class.

J	V	D	size	DNA	CDR3
TRBJ2-7	TRBV28	TRBD1	-	TGTGCCAGCAGCAGCTCCGGGACAGTCTACGAGCAGTACTTC	CASSSSGTVYEQYF
TRBJ2-7	TRBV18	-	-	TGTGCCAGCTCACCATCGAGGGAGAGGTACGAGCAGTACTTC	CASSPSRERYEQYF
TRBJ1-1	TRBV5-1	-	-	TGCGCCAGCAGGCTAGGGTACACTGAAGCTTTCTTT	CASRLGYTEAFF
TRBJ1-3	TRBV9	-	-	TGTGCCAGCAGCGCCCGGCCCTTCTCTGGAAACACCATATATTTT	CASSARPFSGNTIYF
TRBJ2-1	TRBV5-5	TRBD2	-	TGTGCCAGCAGACCTAGACTAGCTGGTGGGGGGTCGGGTCGGAATGAGCAGTTCTTC	CASRPRLAGGGSGRNEQFF
TRBJ1-2	TRBV19	-	-	TGTGCCAGTAGTATCCGACAGGTCTATGGCTACACCTTC	CASSIRQVYGYTF
TRBJ1-2	TRBV29-1	TRBD1	-	TGCAGCGTTGGGCCGCTTTTCACAGGGGGACAGGGTAACTATGGCTACACCTTC	CSVGPLFTGGQGNYGYTF
TRBJ1-1	TRBV18	-	-	TGTGCCAGCTCACCAGGGGGCGCGGGGACTGAAGCTTTCTTT	CASSPGGAGTEAFF
TRBJ2-1	TRBV6-5	-	-	TGTGCCAGCAGTCTAGTAATATCGGATGAGCAGTTCTTC	CASSLVISDEQFF
TRBJ2-5	TRBV21-1	-	-	TGTGCCAGCAGTCCTTCAGGGAGAGGGGGGCCCCCAAGGACCCAGTACTTC	CASSPSGRGGPPRTQYF
TRBJ2-4	TRBV19	TRBD2	-	TGTGCCAGTAGTATGAAGACTAGCGCGAGCTCAACCAAAAACATTCAGTACTTC	CASSMKTSASSTKNIQYF
TRBJ2-4	TRBV29-1	TRBD1	-	TGCAGCGTTGAAGGAGAAGCAGGGGGCAGGAACATTCAGTACTTC	CSVEGEAGGRNIQYF
TRBJ1-2	TRBV28	-	-	TGTGCCAGCAGTTTGATGGCGGGACAAACCCCGACTAACTATGGCTACACCTTC	CASSLMAGQTPTNYGYTF
TRBJ2-1	TRBV5-4	-	-	TGTGCCAGCAGCTTGGGTGGGCGACTCGGATCCTACAATGAGCAGTTCTTC	CASSLGGRLGSYNEQFF
TRBJ2-7	TRBV14	-	-	TGTGCCAGCAGCCATAGAAGCACCTCGGGCAAGCAGTACTTC	CASSHRSTSGKQYF
TRBJ2-7	TRBV6-6	-	-	TGTGCCAGCAGTTACGTCCACGAGCAGTACTTC	CASSYVHEQYF
TRBJ2-3	TRBV21-1	-	-	TGTGCCAGCAGCGAAAAGCGAGGCGAACTCACAGATACGCAGTATTTT	CASSEKRGELTDTQYF
TRBJ2-7	TRBV7-2	-	-	TGTGCCAGCAGCTTAGCTCCTGGGACACACGAGCAGTACTTC	CASSLAPGTHEQYF
TRBJ1-2	TRBV11-2	-	-	TGTGCCAGCAGCCCGTCTCTGGGGGATGGCTACACCTTC	CASSPSLGDGYTF
TRBJ1-4	TRBV27	TRBD1	-	TGTGCCAGCAGTAAACAGGGGACAGCTAATGAAAAACTGTTTTTT	CASSKQGTANEKLFF
TRBJ1-1	TRBV2	-	few	TGTGCCAGCAGTGACGGGGCGGGCGCTGAAGCTTTCTTT	CASSDGAGAEAFF
TRBJ2-1	TRBV7-9	-	-	TGTGCCAGCAGCGCGGCGGGACTGCCGGGGGTGAGGCAGTTCTTC	CASSAAGLPGVRQFF
TRBJ2-3	TRBV7-6	-	-	TGTGCCAGCAGCCAGGAGGGAGCGGAGGCCCTCACAGATACGCAGTATTTT	CASSQEGAEALTDTQYF